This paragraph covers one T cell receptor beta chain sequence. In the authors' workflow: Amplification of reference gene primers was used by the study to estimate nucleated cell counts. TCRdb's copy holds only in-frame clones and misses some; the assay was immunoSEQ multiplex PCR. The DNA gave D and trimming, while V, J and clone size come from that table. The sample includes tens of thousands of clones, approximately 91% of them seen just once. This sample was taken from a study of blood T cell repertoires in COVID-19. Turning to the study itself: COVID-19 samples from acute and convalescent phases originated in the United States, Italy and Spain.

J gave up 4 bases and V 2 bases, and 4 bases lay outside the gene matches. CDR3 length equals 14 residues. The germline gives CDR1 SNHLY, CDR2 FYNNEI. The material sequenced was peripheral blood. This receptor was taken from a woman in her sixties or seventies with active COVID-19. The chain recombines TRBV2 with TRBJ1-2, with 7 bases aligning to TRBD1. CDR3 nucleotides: TGTGCCAGCAGTGAAAACAGGGGAGCCTATGGCTACACCTTC. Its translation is CASSENRGAYGYTF.